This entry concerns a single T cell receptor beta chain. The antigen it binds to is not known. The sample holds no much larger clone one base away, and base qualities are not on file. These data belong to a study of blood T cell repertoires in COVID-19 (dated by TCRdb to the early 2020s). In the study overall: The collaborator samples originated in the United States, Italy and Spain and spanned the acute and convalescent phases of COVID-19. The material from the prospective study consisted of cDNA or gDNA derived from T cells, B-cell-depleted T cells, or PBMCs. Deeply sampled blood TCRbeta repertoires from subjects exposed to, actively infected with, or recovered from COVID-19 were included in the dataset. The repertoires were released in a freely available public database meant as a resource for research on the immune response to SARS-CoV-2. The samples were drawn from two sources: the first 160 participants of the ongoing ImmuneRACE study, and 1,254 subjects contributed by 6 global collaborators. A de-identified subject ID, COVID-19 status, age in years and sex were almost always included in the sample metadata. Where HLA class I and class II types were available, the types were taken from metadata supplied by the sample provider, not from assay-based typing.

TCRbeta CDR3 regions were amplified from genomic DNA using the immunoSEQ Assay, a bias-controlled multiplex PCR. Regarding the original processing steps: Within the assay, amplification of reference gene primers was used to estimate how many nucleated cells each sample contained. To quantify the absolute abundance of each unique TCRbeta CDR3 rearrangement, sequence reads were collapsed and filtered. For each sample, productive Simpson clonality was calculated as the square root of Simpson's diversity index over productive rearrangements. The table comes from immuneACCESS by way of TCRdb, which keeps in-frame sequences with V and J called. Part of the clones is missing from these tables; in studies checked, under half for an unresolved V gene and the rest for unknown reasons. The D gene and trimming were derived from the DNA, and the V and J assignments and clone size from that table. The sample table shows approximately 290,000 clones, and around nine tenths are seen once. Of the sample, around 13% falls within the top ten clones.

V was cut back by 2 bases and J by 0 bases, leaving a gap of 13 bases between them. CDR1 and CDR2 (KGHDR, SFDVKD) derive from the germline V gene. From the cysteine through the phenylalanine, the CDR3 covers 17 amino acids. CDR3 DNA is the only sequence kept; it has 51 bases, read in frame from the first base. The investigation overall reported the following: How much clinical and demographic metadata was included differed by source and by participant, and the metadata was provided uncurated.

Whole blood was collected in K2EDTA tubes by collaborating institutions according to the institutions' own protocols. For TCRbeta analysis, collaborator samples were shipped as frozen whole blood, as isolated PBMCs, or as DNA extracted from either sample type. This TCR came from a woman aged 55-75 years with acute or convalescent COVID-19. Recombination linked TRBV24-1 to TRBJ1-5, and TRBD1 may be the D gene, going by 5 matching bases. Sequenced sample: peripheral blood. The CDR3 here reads CATSDSFRAPSNQPQHF. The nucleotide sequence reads TGTGCCACCAGTGATTCCTTCAGGGCTCCTAGCAATCAGCCCCAGCATTTT.